Detailed here is one T cell receptor beta chain. The target of this receptor is not known. Base qualities are not provided; no much larger clone lies one nucleotide away. V lost 0 bases and J lost 2 bases, and the count of bases not matched to a germline gene is 7. Inclusive of the bounding cysteine and phenylalanine, the CDR3 is 17 residues long. Only CDR3 DNA is held: 51 bases, read in frame from base 1. The CDR1 and CDR2 encoded by the germline V gene (reference sequence) are DFQATT and SNEGSKA. The sequencer listed for this sample is Illumina HiSeq 2500. Quantitative 5'-RACE with molecular barcodes was used to prepare TCR beta libraries. Regarding the original processing steps: A new computational method based on a probabilistic model of VDJ rearrangement was used to identify disease-linked TCR variants. TCRdb redid the processing of the public reads, applying fastp at Q25 and MiXCR, and retained in-frame beta chains. Records with the same CDR3 protein are collapsed into one entry carrying the most frequent genes and DNA. TCRdb's processing, not the study's, gives the V and J calls here. This sample comprises about 800,000 distinct CDR3 sequences, roughly 12% of them detected only once. The top ten clonotypes cover less than 0.65% of the sample.

The sample originates from a study of CD8 T cells in ankylosing spondylitis (dated by TCRdb to the late 2010s). Some background on the complete study: T cell receptor beta repertoires were profiled in healthy donors and ankylosing spondylitis patients so that disease-linked TCR variants could be found. The whole study cohort included 85 to 120 healthy donors and 25 ankylosing spondylitis patients. Peripheral blood was sampled, and synovial fluid was also collected from ankylosing spondylitis patients. Results the study describes overall, beyond this receptor: Some motif variants had previously been reported in the synovial fluid and blood of reactive arthritis patients, which suggests shared mechanisms of disease initiation. The disease-linked clones showed a CD8+ phenotype and occurred at relatively low frequencies in peripheral blood. A TCR beta motif of 7 or 8 highly homologous amino acid variants appeared characteristic of blood from ankylosing spondylitis patients. According to the report, matched synovial fluid samples from ankylosing spondylitis patients were significantly enriched for the disease-linked clones.

This sequence uses TRBV20-1 and TRBJ2-3; 11 bases in the middle match TRBD2. Material: blood, either unsorted or a sorted T cell fraction (not recorded which). This TCR was recovered from a male donor with ankylosing spondylitis. The CDR3 reads CSARDRIAGGATDTQYF. The DNA is TGCAGTGCTAGAGATAGAATAGCGGGGGGGGCCACAGATACGCAGTATTTT.